One sample yielded the 9 T cell receptor beta chains listed below, sequenced in a study of T cells in Graves' hyperthyroidism and ophthalmopathy. Amplification of TCR beta CDR3 regions was performed using RNA transcripts as template. The TCR CDR3 was amplified in a first-round RT-PCR using the HTBI primer set. In TCRdb, the multiplex PCR reads were re-called with MiXCR into one record per CDR3 protein. The sample lists approximately 400,000 distinct CDR3 sequences, roughly 25% seen once, with 73% in the top ten. The sample was blood. The source of these receptors is a man in his fifties or sixties with Graves' hyperthyroidism.

The chain carries TRBV9 and TRBJ2-2; perhaps D is TRBD1 or TRBD2 (5 bases each). CDR3 length: 14 amino acids. Trimming cost V 5 bases and J 5 bases, with 13 bases left between them. Germline CDR1 reads SGDLS; CDR2 reads YYNGEE. The CDR3 DNA is TGTGCCAGCAGGGCCGGGACCCCAACCGGGGAGCTGTTTTTT. Its translation is CASRAGTPTGELFF.

The rearrangement links TRBV5-1 to TRBJ2-3; the match to TRBD2 covers 12 bases. The trim removed 0 bases at V and 3 bases at J, leaving 8 bases unmatched. Germline CDR1 is SGHRS and CDR2 is YFSETQ. The CDR3 contains 18 residues. CDR3: CASSLVASGRAATDTQYF. CDR3 nucleotide sequence: TGCGCCAGCAGCTTGGTGGCTAGCGGGAGGGCCGCGACAGATACGCAGTATTTT.

This clonotype was seen at least ten times. The chain couples TRBV11-2 to TRBJ2-1; 9 positions agree with TRBD2. Germline lookup yields CDR1 SGHAT and CDR2 FQNNGV. V lost 4 bases to trimming and J lost 7 bases; unmatched junction nucleotides: 8. The CDR3 is 15 residues long. CDR3 residues: CASSSLAGMGNEQFF. The CDR3 nucleotides read TGTGCCAGCAGCTCCCTAGCGGGAATGGGAAATGAGCAGTTCTTC. Together with reference TRBV11-2 and TRBJ2-1, the CDR3 gives the full variable domain: EAGVAQSPRYKIIEKRQSVAFWCNPISGHATLYWYQQILGQGPKLLIQFQNNGVVDDSQLPKDRFSAERLKGVDSTLKIQPAKLEDSAVYLCASSSLAGMGNEQFFGPGTRLTVL.

The chain recombines TRBV27 with TRBJ2-3; 7 nucleotides match TRBD2. After removal of 6 bases from V and 0 bases from J, the junction contained 6 bases not matched to a gene. CDR1 is MNHEY, CDR2 SMNVEV, per germline (reference sequence). The CDR3 has 15 amino acids. The CDR3 here is CASSLTSPSTDTQYF. Written as DNA, the CDR3 is TGTGCCAGCAGCTTGACTAGCCCCAGCACAGATACGCAGTATTTT.

This clonotype was picked up many times. The rearrangement uses TRBV24-1 and TRBJ2-1; 11 nucleotides align to TRBD2. This CDR3 is built from 16 residues. Looked up from germline, CDR1 is KGHDR and CDR2 is SFDVKD. V lost 5 bases to trimming and J lost 6 bases; unmatched junction nucleotides: 8. The CDR3 here is CATSGETSGSLNEQFF. The DNA of the CDR3 is TGTGCCACCAGTGGCGAAACTAGCGGGAGCCTCAATGAGCAGTTCTTC.

The chain uses TRBV7-8 and TRBJ2-2, with a weak D call TRBD2 (6 bases). The V end was cut by 7 bases, the J end by 4 bases, with 16 bases between. This CDR3 is 15 amino acids long. The germline CDR1 and CDR2 sequences are SGHVS and FQNEAQ. The CDR3 bases are TGTGCCAGCATGGGGGGTAGTCCCCCCACCGGGGAGCTGTTTTTT. Residues: CASMGGSPPTGELFF.

The chain carries TRBV7-9 and TRBJ2-7, with D perhaps TRBD2 (7 bases). Germline V lookup: CDR1 SEHNR, CDR2 FQNEAQ (reference sequence). The CDR3 runs 14 residues. Trimming shortened V by 5 bases and J by 7 bases, and 18 bases separated the two germline ends. The CDR3 sequence: CASSPWGGQKEQYF. The CDR3 coding sequence is TGTGCCAGCAGCCCATGGGGGGGGCAGAAAGAGCAGTACTTC.

The CDR3 region is CASSQTDRGSDTQYF. The CDR3 region has the DNA TGTGCCAGCAGCCAAACGGACAGGGGGTCAGATACGCAGTATTTT. The chain has TRBV4-2 and TRBJ2-3, with 10 positions matching TRBD1. This CDR3 spans 15 amino acids. CDR1 is LGHNA and CDR2 is YNFKEQ in the germline V gene. The ends lost 2 bases at V and 4 bases at J; junction bases unmatched: 3.

There are a few counts of this clonotype. The V and J genes are TRBV7-8 and TRBJ2-1; TRBD2 aligns across 10 bases. This CDR3 comprises 13 residues. V dropped 4 bases and J dropped 6; count of bases not matched to a gene: 0. Per the germline V gene, CDR1 is SGHVS and CDR2 is FQNEAQ. The CDR3 here is CASSSSGGNEQFF. CDR3 in DNA: TGTGCCAGCAGCTCTAGCGGGGGCAATGAGCAGTTCTTC. The full variable domain, in which reference TRBV7-8 and TRBJ2-1 provide the parts outside the CDR3, is GAGVSQSPRYKVAKRGQDVALRCDPISGHVSLFWYQQALGQGPEFLTYFQNEAQLDKSGLPSDRFFAERPEGSVSTLKIQRTQQEDSAVYLCASSSSGGNEQFFGPGTRLTVL.